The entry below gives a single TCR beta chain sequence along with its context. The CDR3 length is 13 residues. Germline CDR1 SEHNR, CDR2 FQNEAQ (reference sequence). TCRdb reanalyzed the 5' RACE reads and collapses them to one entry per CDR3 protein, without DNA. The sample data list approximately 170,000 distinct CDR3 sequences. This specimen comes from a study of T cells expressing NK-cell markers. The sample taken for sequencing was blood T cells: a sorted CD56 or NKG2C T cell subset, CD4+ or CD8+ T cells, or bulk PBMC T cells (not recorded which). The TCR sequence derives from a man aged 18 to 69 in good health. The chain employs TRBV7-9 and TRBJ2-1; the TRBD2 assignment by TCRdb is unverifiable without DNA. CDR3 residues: CASSLPSGGEQFF. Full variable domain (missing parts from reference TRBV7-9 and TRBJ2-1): DTGVSQNPRHKITKRGQNVTFRCDPISEHNRLYWYRQTLGQGPEFLTYFQNEAQLEKSRLLSDRFSAERPKGSFSTLEIQRTEQGDSAMYLCASSLPSGGEQFFGPGTRLTVL.